This TCR beta chain was captured in a study of memory CD4+ T cells and cytomegalovirus serostatus. Trimming shortened V by 2 bases and J by 8 bases, and 6 bases separated the two germline ends. The germline gives CDR1 MDHEN, CDR2 SYDVKM. The CDR3 consists of 11 residues. Data came from immunoSEQ multiplex PCR; TCRdb stores just in-frame clones and leaves some out. The sample includes tens of thousands of clones, approximately 71% of them seen just once. The sort gate was single viable CD3+CD4+CD8-CD45RO+ cells for memory CD4+ T cells. The rearrangement uses TRBV28 and TRBJ1-1; D unclear. Sequences were obtained from memory CD4+ T cells from blood. The source of this sequence is an adult in good health and CMV-seronegative. The CDR3 loop is CASSLGREAFF. The CDR3 DNA is TGTGCCAGCAGTTTAGGGCGGGAAGCTTTCTTT.